This entry describes one T cell receptor (beta chain). The antigen remains unidentified. Germline V CDR1 and CDR2: SGHDT, YYEEEE. CDR3 size: 16 residues. Deletions cut 4 bases from V and 1 base from J, with 12 bases between. The data derive from a study of T cell responses to AZD1222 COVID-19 vaccine. Study-wide results and caveats: Researchers took repertoire samples only after the peak T cell response had come.

The data were produced by immunoSEQ multiplex PCR, yet TCRdb's version contains in-frame clones alone and is incomplete. The repertoire consists of approximately 110,000 clones, with roughly 90% occurring once and the leading ten covering approximately 1.2%. This sequence was found in an adult in good health. Sequenced here: peripheral blood, sampled on day 0 of AZD1222 vaccination. The V gene is TRBV5-6, the J gene TRBJ1-6, with TRBD1 as a possible D gene (6 bases). CDR3 amino acids: CASSVDTGSYNSPLHF. In nucleotides, the CDR3 is TGTGCCAGCAGCGTTGACACAGGGTCCTATAATTCACCCCTCCACTTT.